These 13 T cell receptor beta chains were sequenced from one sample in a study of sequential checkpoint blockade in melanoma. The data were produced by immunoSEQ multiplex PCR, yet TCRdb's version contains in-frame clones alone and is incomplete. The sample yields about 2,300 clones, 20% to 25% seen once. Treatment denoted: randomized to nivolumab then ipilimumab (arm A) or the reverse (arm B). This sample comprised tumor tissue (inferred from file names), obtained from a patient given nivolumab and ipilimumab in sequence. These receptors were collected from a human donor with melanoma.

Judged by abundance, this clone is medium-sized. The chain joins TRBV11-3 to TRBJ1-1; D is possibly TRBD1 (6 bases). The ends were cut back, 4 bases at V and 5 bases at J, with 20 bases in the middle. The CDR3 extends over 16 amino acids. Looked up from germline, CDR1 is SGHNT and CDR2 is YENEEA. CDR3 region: CASSSESAQGATEAFF. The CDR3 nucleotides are TGTGCCAGCAGCTCCGAGTCGGCACAGGGTGCGACTGAAGCTTTCTTT.

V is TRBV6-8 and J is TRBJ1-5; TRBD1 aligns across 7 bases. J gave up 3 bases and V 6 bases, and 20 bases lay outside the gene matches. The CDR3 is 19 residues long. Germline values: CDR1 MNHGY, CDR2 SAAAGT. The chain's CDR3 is CASSSNMRGGASNNQPQHF. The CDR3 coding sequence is TGTGCCAGCAGCTCAAACATGAGAGGGGGCGCTTCTAACAATCAGCCCCAGCATTTT.

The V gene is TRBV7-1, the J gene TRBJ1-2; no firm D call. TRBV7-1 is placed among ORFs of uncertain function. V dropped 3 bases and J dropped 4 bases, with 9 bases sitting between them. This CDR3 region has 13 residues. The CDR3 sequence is CASSSSPSYGYTF. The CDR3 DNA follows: TGTGCCAGCAGCTCCTCCCCCAGCTATGGCTACACCTTC.

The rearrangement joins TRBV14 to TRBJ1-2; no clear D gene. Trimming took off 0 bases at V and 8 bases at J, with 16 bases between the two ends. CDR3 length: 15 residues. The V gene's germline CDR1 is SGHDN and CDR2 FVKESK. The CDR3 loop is CASSQEGSRSGGYTF. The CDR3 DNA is TGTGCCAGCAGCCAAGAAGGAAGCAGGTCGGGAGGCTACACCTTC.

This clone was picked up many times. The CDR3 bases are TGCGCCAGCAGCATAGGGACAGCTTCACCCCTCCACTTT. It encodes CASSIGTASPLHF. The chain joins TRBV23-1 to TRBJ1-6; 7 nucleotides agree with TRBD1. TRBV23-1 is recorded as an ORF, its role being uncertain. After removal of 6 bases from V and 9 bases from J, the junction contained 5 bases not matched to a gene. The CDR3 consists of 13 residues.

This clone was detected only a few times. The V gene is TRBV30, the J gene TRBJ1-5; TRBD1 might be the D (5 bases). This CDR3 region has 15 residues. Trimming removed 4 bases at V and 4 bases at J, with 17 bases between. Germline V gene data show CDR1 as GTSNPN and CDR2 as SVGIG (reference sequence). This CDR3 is CAWTVGAERNQPQHF. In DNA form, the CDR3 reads TGTGCCTGGACCGTTGGGGCTGAGAGAAATCAGCCCCAGCATTTT.

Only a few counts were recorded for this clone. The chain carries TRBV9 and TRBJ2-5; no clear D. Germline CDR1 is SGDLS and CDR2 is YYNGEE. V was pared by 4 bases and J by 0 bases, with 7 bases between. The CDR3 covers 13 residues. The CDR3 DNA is TGTGCCAGCAGCTTCAGGTACCAAGAGACCCAGTACTTC. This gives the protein CASSFRYQETQYF.

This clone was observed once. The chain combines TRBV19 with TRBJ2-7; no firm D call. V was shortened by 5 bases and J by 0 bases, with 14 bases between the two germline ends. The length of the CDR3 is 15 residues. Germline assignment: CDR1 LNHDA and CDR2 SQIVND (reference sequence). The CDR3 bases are TGTGCCAGTAGTCAGGCCGGGCCCGGCTCCTACGAGCAGTACTTC. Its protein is CASSQAGPGSYEQYF.

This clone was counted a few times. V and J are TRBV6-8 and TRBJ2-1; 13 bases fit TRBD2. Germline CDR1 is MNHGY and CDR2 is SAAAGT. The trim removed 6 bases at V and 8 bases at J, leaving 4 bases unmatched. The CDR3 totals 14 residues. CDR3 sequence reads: CASRGLAGDHEQFF. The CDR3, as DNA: TGTGCCAGCAGAGGACTAGCGGGAGATCATGAGCAGTTCTTC.

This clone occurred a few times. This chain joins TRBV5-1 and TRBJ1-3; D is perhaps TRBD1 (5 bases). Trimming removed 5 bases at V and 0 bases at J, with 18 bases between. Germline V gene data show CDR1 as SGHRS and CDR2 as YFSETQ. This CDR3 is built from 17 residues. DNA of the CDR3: TGCGCCAGCAGACCCCTACCCCGGGACTACTCTGGAAACACCATATATTTT. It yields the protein CASRPLPRDYSGNTIYF.

CDR3 DNA sequence: TGTGCCAGTACCACGGAGGGACAGGGGGTCTATGGCTACACCTTC. Protein sequence: CASTTEGQGVYGYTF. V usage is TRBV19 and J usage is TRBJ1-2; the match to TRBD1 covers 11 bases. This CDR3 is 15 amino acids long. CDR1 and CDR2 from the germline V gene are LNHDA and SQIVND (reference sequence). The ends lost 7 bases at V and 4 bases at J; junction bases unmatched: 8.

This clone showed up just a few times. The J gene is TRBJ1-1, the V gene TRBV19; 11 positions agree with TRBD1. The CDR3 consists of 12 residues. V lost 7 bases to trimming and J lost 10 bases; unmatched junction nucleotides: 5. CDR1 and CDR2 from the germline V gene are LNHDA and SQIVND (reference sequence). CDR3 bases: TGTGCCAGTAAGGACAGGGGGCTGGTAGCTTTCTTT. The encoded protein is CASKDRGLVAFF. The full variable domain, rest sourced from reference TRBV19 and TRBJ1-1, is DGGITQSPKYLFRKEGQNVTLSCEQNLNHDAMYWYRQDPGQGLRLIYYSQIVNDFQKGDIAEGYSVSREKKESFPLTVTSAQKNPTAFYLCASKDRGLVAFFGQGTRLTVV.

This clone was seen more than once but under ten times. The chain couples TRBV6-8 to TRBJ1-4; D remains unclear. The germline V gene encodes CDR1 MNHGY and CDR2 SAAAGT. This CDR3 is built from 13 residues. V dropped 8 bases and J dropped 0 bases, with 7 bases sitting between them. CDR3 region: CASRTTTNEKLFF. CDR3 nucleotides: TGTGCCAGCCGGACGACAACTAATGAAAAACTGTTTTTT.